There are a few counts of the clone carrying this TCR beta chain. Its antigen remains unidentified. These data are taken from a study of chemoradiotherapy in HPV16-positive cancers. Overall study findings and caveats: During treatment, candidate HPV-specific clones and E7-related motifs expanded in tumor. HPV-responsive T-cell expansion during chemoradiotherapy was linked to improved recurrence-free survival in HPV16-positive patients.

Repertoires were sampled repeatedly during chemoradiotherapy. Only in-frame clones appear in the TCRdb table, and some are missing; sequencing was by immunoSEQ multiplex PCR. The data show 36,000 or so clones, 80% seen once. The receptor's source is a human donor with HPV-associated anogenital cancer. The source material was blood, sampled from a patient who underwent chemoradiotherapy.

As DNA, the CDR3 is TGTGCCTGGAGTGTACTAGGGACACGCGGAAACATTCAGTACTTC. It encodes CAWSVLGTRGNIQYF. The chain is built from TRBV30 and TRBJ2-4; TRBD1 is a possible D gene (6 bases). This CDR3 is built from 15 residues. In germline, CDR1 is GTSNPN, CDR2 SVGIG (reference sequence). Trimming stripped 0 bases from V and 6 bases from J, with 15 bases between.